What follows is one TCR beta chain and its context. The protocol was immunoSEQ multiplex PCR, while the TCRdb copy is restricted to in-frame clones and leaves out a portion. The table records nearly 85,000 clones, approximately 83% of them present only once. The CDR3 consists of 15 residues. Germline-derived CDR1 and CDR2 are LNHDA and SQIVND (reference sequence). V lost 5 bases, J lost 1 base, and 14 bases lay in between. The data are from a study of OX40 agonist ivuxolimab in advanced cancers. Study details: Three patients got partial responses; one had hepatocellular carcinoma and two had cutaneous melanoma.

The material sequenced was CD4+ or CD8+ T cells sorted from blood, taken in a trial of the OX40 agonist ivuxolimab. The sequence was obtained from an adult with an advanced solid tumor such as melanoma, head and neck, liver or kidney cancer. The V and J genes are TRBV19 and TRBJ1-1; D unresolved. Here the CDR3 reads CASSAESDWNTEAFF. The CDR3 nucleotides are TGTGCCAGTAGTGCAGAGTCAGACTGGAACACTGAAGCTTTCTTT. The full variable domain, rest sourced from reference TRBV19 and TRBJ1-1, is DGGITQSPKYLFRKEGQNVTLSCEQNLNHDAMYWYRQDPGQGLRLIYYSQIVNDFQKGDIAEGYSVSREKKESFPLTVTSAQKNPTAFYLCASSAESDWNTEAFFGQGTRLTVV.